Listed below are T cell receptor beta chains from one sample, sequenced in a study of blood T cell repertoires in COVID-19. The data were produced by immunoSEQ multiplex PCR, yet TCRdb's version contains in-frame clones alone and is incomplete. The data contain 250,000 to 350,000 clones, approximately 90% of them singletons. The sample comprised peripheral blood. The receptors come from a man aged 30 to 45 with acute or convalescent COVID-19. The CDR3 runs from the conserved cysteine through the conserved F or W. A D gene is named only where the DNA matches it firmly. Expanded clones are given a class, and other clones once, few, many or no size at all.

V gene	D gene	J gene	clone size	CDR3 DNA	CDR3 protein
TRBV6-5	TRBD1	TRBJ2-7	once	TGTGCCAGCAGTCCTTTGACAGGGGGCTACGAGCAGTACTTC	CASSPLTGGYEQYF
TRBV28	TRBD1	TRBJ1-2	.	TGTGCCAGCAGCGAGGGGGCGGGTGGCTACACCTTC	CASSEGAGGYTF
TRBV2	.	TRBJ1-2	.	TGTGCCAGCAGTGAAGCCACAGGGTGGTATGGCTACACCTTC	CASSEATGWYGYTF
TRBV29-1	.	TRBJ2-1	.	TGCAGCGTTGGAACGGGAGATTACAATGAGCAGTTCTTC	CSVGTGDYNEQFF
TRBV30	TRBD1	TRBJ1-1	.	TGTGCCTGGAGGGAACACAGGGGGGCTTTCTTT	CAWREHRGAFF
TRBV2	TRBD1	TRBJ1-2	.	TGTGCCAGAAAGACGATACAGGGGAACTATGGCTACACCTTC	CARKTIQGNYGYTF
TRBV19	TRBD1	TRBJ1-1	.	TGTGCCAGTAGTTCTACAGGGGGGGGCACTGAAGCTTTCTTT	CASSSTGGGTEAFF
TRBV28	.	TRBJ1-5	.	TGTGCCAGCAGGAGTCAGGATAGCAATCAGCCCCAGCATTTT	CASRSQDSNQPQHF
TRBV5-4	.	TRBJ2-6	.	TGTGCCAGCAGCTTCCGGGTCATCTCTGGGGCCAACGTCCTGACTTTC	CASSFRVISGANVLTF
TRBV5-7	.	TRBJ1-5	.	TGTGCCAGCAGCCCTGAGGGGGGGAGTCAGCCCCAGCATTTT	CASSPEGGSQPQHF
TRBV10-2	.	TRBJ1-1	few	TGCGCCACCGGACAGGAAGCTTTCTTT	CATGQEAFF
TRBV3-1/TRBV3-2	TRBD1	TRBJ2-1	.	TGTGCCAGCAGCCACAGGACAGGGTTCGCCAATGAGCAGTTCTTC	CASSHRTGFANEQFF
TRBV2	TRBD1	TRBJ1-5	.	TGTGCCAGTGGCCGGGACAGCCACTATCAGCCCCAGCATTTT	CASGRDSHYQPQHF
TRBV4-1	TRBD1	TRBJ1-2	.	TGCGCCAGCAGCCAGGAGACAGGGAACTATGGCTACACCTTC	CASSQETGNYGYTF
TRBV6-4	TRBD1	TRBJ2-3	.	TGTGCCAGCAGTCAGGACAGGGGTGGAACAGATACGCAGTATTTT	CASSQDRGGTDTQYF
TRBV11-2	TRBD2	TRBJ2-1	.	TGTGCCAGCAGCGCCGGTAGCGGGATGGAACAGTTCTTC	CASSAGSGMEQFF
TRBV27	.	TRBJ2-7	once	TGTGCCAGCAGTTTGTATCGTCCGGGAGTATCCTACGAGCAGTACTTC	CASSLYRPGVSYEQYF
TRBV9	.	TRBJ2-3	.	TGTGCCAGCAGCCTAAGTCCCGTATTCACAGATACGCAGTATTTT	CASSLSPVFTDTQYF
TRBV5-1	.	TRBJ2-1	.	TGCGCCAGCAGCTTGGCCCCGAGGAATGAGCAGTTCTTC	CASSLAPRNEQFF
TRBV28	.	TRBJ1-5	.	TGTGCCAGCAGTTTAACCCCGGACACTTATAGCAATCAGCCCCAGCATTTT	CASSLTPDTYSNQPQHF
TRBV19	.	TRBJ1-2	.	TGTGCCAGTAGTATGGGGGGAGCTAACTATGGCTACACCTTC	CASSMGGANYGYTF
TRBV29-1	.	TRBJ1-1	once	TGCAGCGTGATCGACCGACTAATGAACACTGAAGCTTTCTTT	CSVIDRLMNTEAFF
TRBV19	.	TRBJ1-2	few	TGTGCCAGTACCGAGGACCGGGGCTATGGCTACACCTTC	CASTEDRGYGYTF
TRBV19	TRBD1	TRBJ2-5	.	TGTGCCAGCAGAAACAGGGGGTTGATCCAAGAGACCCAGTACTTC	CASRNRGLIQETQYF
TRBV4-1	TRBD1	TRBJ2-1	.	TGCGCCAGCAGCCACCTGGACAGGGCGAGGAATGAGCAGTTCTTC	CASSHLDRARNEQFF
TRBV5-6	TRBD1	TRBJ2-1	.	TGTGCCAGCAGCTTGGGATACAGGGGGGATGAGCAGTTCTTC	CASSLGYRGDEQFF
TRBV24-1	TRBD2	TRBJ2-1	.	TGTGCCACCAGTGTGAGGAGCGGGAGTCGTAATGAGCAGTTCTTC	CATSVRSGSRNEQFF
TRBV3-1/TRBV3-2	.	TRBJ1-5	once	TGTGCCAGCAGCCGCATCTATAGCAATCAGCCCCAGCATTTT	CASSRIYSNQPQHF
TRBV5-5	.	TRBJ2-5	.	TGTGCCAGCAGCTCAATAACAGGGTCCCAAGAGACCCAGTACTTC	CASSSITGSQETQYF
TRBV5-1	TRBD1	TRBJ1-3	.	TGCGCCAGCACTTCCGGGACAGGCGTCTCTGGAAACACCATATATTTT	CASTSGTGVSGNTIYF
TRBV6-5	.	TRBJ1-5	few	TGTGCCAGCAGACTGGACAGTCATAGCAATCAGCCCCAGCATTTT	CASRLDSHSNQPQHF
TRBV4-1	TRBD1	TRBJ1-2	once	TGCGCCAGCACGCTCACCGCTACGACAGGGGCGCACTATGGCTACACCTTC	CASTLTATTGAHYGYTF
TRBV24-1	.	TRBJ1-1	.	TGTGCCACCAGTGTGTGGGAAGGGGTGGGCACTGAAGCTTTCTTT	CATSVWEGVGTEAFF
TRBV19	.	TRBJ2-5	.	TGTGCCAGTTCCGGAGAGACCCAGTACTTC	CASSGETQYF
TRBV5-1	TRBD2	TRBJ2-7	once	TGCGCCAGCAGCCCCGATGGGGGGAGGGGCGAGCAGTACTTC	CASSPDGGRGEQYF
TRBV29-1	.	TRBJ1-5	.	TGCAGCGTTTATACAGGAAGCAATCAGCCCCAGCATTTT	CSVYTGSNQPQHF
TRBV19	.	TRBJ2-3	once	TGTGCCAGTAGTATTGGACAGCCCCCCACAGATACGCAGTATTTT	CASSIGQPPTDTQYF
TRBV27	.	TRBJ2-1	.	TGTGCCAGCAGTAGGGACGGGGGAGATGAGCAGTTCTTC	CASSRDGGDEQFF
TRBV4-2	TRBD2	TRBJ2-5	few	TGTGCCAGCAGCCGTAGCGGGGGGGCCTCTGGTCAAGAGACCCAGTACTTC	CASSRSGGASGQETQYF
TRBV11-2	.	TRBJ2-1	.	TGTGCCAGCAGCTTACCTAGGTTCTACAATGAGCAGTTCTTC	CASSLPRFYNEQFF
TRBV5-5	.	TRBJ2-6	.	TGTGCCAGCAGCTTTTACGGGGGAACTGGGGCCAACGTCCTGACTTTC	CASSFYGGTGANVLTF
TRBV19	TRBD2	TRBJ2-3	.	TGTGCCAGTAGTACCCCTCGGGTAGCGGGAGATTCCGCTACGCAGTATTTT	CASSTPRVAGDSATQYF
TRBV28	.	TRBJ2-7	.	TGTGCCAGCATCGGTACCCCCTACGAGCAGTACTTC	CASIGTPYEQYF
TRBV20-1	.	TRBJ1-1	.	TGCAGTGCTCCCCGGGACTCGAGGGCTTTCTTT	CSAPRDSRAFF
TRBV7-3	.	TRBJ2-3	.	TGTGCCAGCAGCCTGGGCACTAGCACAGATACGCAGTATTTT	CASSLGTSTDTQYF
TRBV4-2	TRBD1	TRBJ1-2	few	TGTGCCAGCAGCCCGGGACAGGGGGCAGGCTATGGCTACACCTTC	CASSPGQGAGYGYTF
TRBV6-5	TRBD2	TRBJ2-5	.	TGTGCCAGCAGTTCCGGGGGGAAAGAGACCCAGTACTTC	CASSSGGKETQYF
TRBV6-5	TRBD1	TRBJ1-1	.	TGTGCCAGCAGTTGGGGACAGGGCTACACTGAAGCTTTCTTT	CASSWGQGYTEAFF
TRBV19	TRBD1	TRBJ1-4	.	TGTGCCAGTAGTATAGGACAGGGGTCTAATGAAAAACTGTTTTTT	CASSIGQGSNEKLFF
TRBV6-5	.	TRBJ1-2	once	TGTGCCAGCAGCCCAAAGACAGTTTACTATGGCTACACCTTC	CASSPKTVYYGYTF